Reported below is one T cell receptor beta chain. Its specific antigen is unknown. No much larger clonotype is one base removed from it; base qualities were not supplied. The record originates from a study of blood T cell repertoires in COVID-19 (dated by TCRdb to 2019 to 2021). Some background on the complete study: Recovered participants in ImmuneRACE Cohort 3 were defined as having two consecutive negative NP/OP PCR tests, clearance from a healthcare professional, or resolution of symptoms. Samples covering the acute and convalescent phases of COVID-19 were provided by collaborators in the United States, Italy and Spain. The prospective study material was composed of cDNA or gDNA derived from T cells, B-cell-depleted T cells, or PBMCs. Deeply sampled blood TCRbeta repertoires from subjects exposed to, actively infected with, or recovered from COVID-19 were included in the dataset. The repertoires were released in a freely available public database meant as a resource for research on the immune response to SARS-CoV-2. Samples came from the ongoing ImmuneRACE study (first 160 participants) plus 1,254 subjects from 6 global collaborators. A de-identified subject ID, COVID-19 status, age in years and sex were almost always included in the sample metadata. Where HLA class I and class II types were available, the types were taken from metadata supplied by the sample provider, not from assay-based typing.

Study-wide conclusions, independent of this receptor: The amount of clinical and demographic metadata varied by source and participant and was provided uncurated.

After removal of 1 base from V and 5 bases from J, the junction retains 13 bases not matched to a gene. Reading from cysteine to phenylalanine, the CDR3 counts 18 amino acids. The read is trimmed to its CDR3 DNA, 54 bases read in frame from base 1. TCRbeta CDR3 regions were amplified from genomic DNA using the immunoSEQ Assay, a bias-controlled multiplex PCR. On the authors' methods: Within the assay, amplification of reference gene primers was used to estimate how many nucleated cells each sample contained. To quantify the absolute abundance of each unique TCRbeta CDR3 rearrangement, sequence reads were collapsed and filtered. For each sample, productive Simpson clonality was calculated as the square root of Simpson's diversity index across productive rearrangements. TCRdb took over this immuneACCESS table, retaining in-frame rearrangements with V and J assigned. Such tables are incomplete; in checked studies, under half of the missing clones stem from an unresolved V gene, and the remainder is unexplained. Clonal size and the V and J genes are those of that table, whereas D and trimming came from the DNA. Recorded for this sample are approximately 190,000 clones; about 88% of them occurred a single time. The top ten clonotypes cover roughly 24% of the sample.

Enrolling through a virtual design, the prospective study's participants ranged in age from roughly 18 to 89 years and lived across 24 United States geographic areas. To assign participants to cohorts, the prospective study relied on clinical history that participants themselves reported in a screening survey and a study questionnaire. In the prospective study, whole blood, serum and a nasopharyngeal or oropharyngeal swab were collected from each participant by mobile phlebotomists. Additional blood draws and questionnaires over an approximately two-month period could optionally be provided by prospective study participants. Prospective study blood samples were shipped either frozen or at room temperature before DNA extraction.

The origin of this receptor is a woman aged 40-49 years in a cohort exposed to, infected with or recovered from COVID-19 (not recorded which). The specimen sequenced was PBMCs or T cells enriched from blood (not recorded which). The chain is assembled from TRBV6-7 and TRBJ2-5, with 10 bases in between that match TRBD2. TRBV6-7 is assigned to the ORF class and has an uncertain function. The DNA sequence is TGTGCCAGCAGTTACTTCGAACTAGCGGGGCTCCCCGGGGAGACCCAGTACTTC. Its translation reads: CASSYFELAGLPGETQYF.